A selection of T cell receptor beta chains follows, all from one sample in a study of blood T cell repertoires in COVID-19. The repertoire was sequenced with immunoSEQ multiplex PCR; TCRdb's copy has only in-frame clones and lacks some. This repertoire shows approximately 270,000 clones, 75% to 90% found once; its top ten account for roughly 4%. The sequencing input was PBMCs or T cells enriched from blood (not recorded which). These receptors were obtained from a woman aged 25 to 39 who had recovered from COVID-19. Both conserved end residues are part of each CDR3. The order of the fields is clone size, D gene, V gene, J gene, CDR3 protein, CDR3 DNA. The D gene is left open where the match is weak. Only part of the rows carry a size: once, few, many, or a class if the clone is expanded.

>.|.|TRBV7-6|TRBJ1-5
CASSLNPNQPQHF
TGTGCCAGCAGCTTAAATCCAAATCAGCCCCAGCATTTT
>.|TRBD1|TRBV14|TRBJ2-5
CASSQKTGRETQYF
TGTGCCAGCAGCCAAAAGACAGGGCGAGAGACCCAGTACTTC
>few|.|TRBV7-2|TRBJ2-7
CASSLAWSSRNEQYF
TGTGCCAGCAGCTTAGCATGGTCCTCTAGGAACGAGCAGTACTTC
>.|.|TRBV13|TRBJ1-1
CASSQAGYTEAFF
TGTGCCAGCAGCCAGGCGGGGTACACTGAAGCTTTCTTT
>.|TRBD1|TRBV6-5|TRBJ2-2
CASSSWTGDYTGELFF
TGTGCCAGCAGTTCGTGGACAGGGGACTACACCGGGGAGCTGTTTTTT
>.|TRBD1|TRBV5-6|TRBJ1-2
CASSLVDRVNYGYTF
TGTGCCAGCAGTCTCGTGGACAGGGTGAACTATGGCTACACCTTC
>.|TRBD1|TRBV11-2|TRBJ2-5
CASSPGGWGSQETQYF
TGTGCCAGCAGCCCAGGGGGATGGGGCTCACAAGAGACCCAGTACTTC
>once|TRBD1|TRBV11-3|TRBJ2-2
CASSSDRVTGELFF
TGTGCCAGCAGTTCCGACAGGGTAACCGGGGAGCTGTTTTTT
>.|TRBD2|TRBV19|TRBJ2-1
CASSTGTSGGYNEQFF
TGTGCCAGTAGTACAGGGACTAGCGGGGGGTACAATGAGCAGTTCTTC
>.|TRBD1|TRBV7-2|TRBJ1-1
CASSLGGAGTEAFF
TGTGCCAGCAGCCTAGGGGGCGCGGGGACTGAAGCTTTCTTT
>.|TRBD2|TRBV28|TRBJ2-1
CASSGGSYNEQFF
TGTGCCAGTTCCGGGGGGTCCTACAATGAGCAGTTCTTC
>.|.|TRBV27|TRBJ2-1
CASSLNLLNEQFF
TGTGCCAGCAGTTTAAACTTACTAAATGAGCAGTTCTTC
>.|.|TRBV7-2|TRBJ2-2
CASSLSAAPGELFF
TGTGCCAGCAGCTTGAGTGCGGCCCCCGGGGAGCTGTTTTTT
>once|.|TRBV7-2|TRBJ1-1
CASSLSGLMNTEAFF
TGTGCCAGCAGCTTATCAGGCCTTATGAACACTGAAGCTTTCTTT
>.|.|TRBV9|TRBJ1-5
CASSVNSNQPQHF
TGTGCCAGCAGCGTTAATAGCAATCAGCCCCAGCATTTT
>.|.|TRBV11-2|TRBJ2-3
CASSYGGPSTDTQYF
TGTGCCAGCAGTTACGGGGGACCTAGCACAGATACGCAGTATTTT
>.|TRBD1|TRBV7-9|TRBJ1-4
CASPIRTGYGPTNEKLFF
TGTGCCAGCCCCATCCGGACAGGCTATGGCCCAACTAATGAAAAACTGTTTTTT
>.|TRBD1|TRBV28|TRBJ1-2
CATQGGDYGYTF
TGTGCCACCCAGGGGGGTGACTATGGCTACACCTTC
>once|.|TRBV5-1|TRBJ2-1
CASSPRNRRDNEQFF
TGCGCCAGCAGCCCGAGGAACCGGCGGGACAATGAGCAGTTCTTC
>few|.|TRBV10-1|TRBJ1-1
CASSLGQTGHTEAFF
TGCGCCAGCAGCCTAGGACAGACGGGACACACTGAAGCTTTCTTT